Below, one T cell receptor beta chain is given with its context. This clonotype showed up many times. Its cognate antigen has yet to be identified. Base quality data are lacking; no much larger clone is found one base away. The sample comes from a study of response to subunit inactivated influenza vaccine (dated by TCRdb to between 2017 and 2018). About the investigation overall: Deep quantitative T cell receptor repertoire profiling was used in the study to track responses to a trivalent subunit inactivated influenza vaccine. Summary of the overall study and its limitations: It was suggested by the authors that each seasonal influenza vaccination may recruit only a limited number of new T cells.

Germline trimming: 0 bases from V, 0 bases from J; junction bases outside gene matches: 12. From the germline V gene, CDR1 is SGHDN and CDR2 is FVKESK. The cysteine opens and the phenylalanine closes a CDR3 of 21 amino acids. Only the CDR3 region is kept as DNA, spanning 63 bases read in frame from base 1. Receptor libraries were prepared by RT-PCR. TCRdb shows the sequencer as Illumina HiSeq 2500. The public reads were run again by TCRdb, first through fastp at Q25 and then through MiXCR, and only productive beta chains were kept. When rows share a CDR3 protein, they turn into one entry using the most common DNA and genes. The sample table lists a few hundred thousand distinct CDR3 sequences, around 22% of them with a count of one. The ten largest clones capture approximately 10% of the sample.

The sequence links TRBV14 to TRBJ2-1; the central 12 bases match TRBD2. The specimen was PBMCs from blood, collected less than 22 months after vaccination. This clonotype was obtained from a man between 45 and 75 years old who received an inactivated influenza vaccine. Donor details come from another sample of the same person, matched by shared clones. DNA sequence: TGTGCCAGCAGCCAAGACCATGGACTAGCGGGATTTCTGAGCTCCTACAATGAGCAGTTCTTC. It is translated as CASSQDHGLAGFLSSYNEQFF.